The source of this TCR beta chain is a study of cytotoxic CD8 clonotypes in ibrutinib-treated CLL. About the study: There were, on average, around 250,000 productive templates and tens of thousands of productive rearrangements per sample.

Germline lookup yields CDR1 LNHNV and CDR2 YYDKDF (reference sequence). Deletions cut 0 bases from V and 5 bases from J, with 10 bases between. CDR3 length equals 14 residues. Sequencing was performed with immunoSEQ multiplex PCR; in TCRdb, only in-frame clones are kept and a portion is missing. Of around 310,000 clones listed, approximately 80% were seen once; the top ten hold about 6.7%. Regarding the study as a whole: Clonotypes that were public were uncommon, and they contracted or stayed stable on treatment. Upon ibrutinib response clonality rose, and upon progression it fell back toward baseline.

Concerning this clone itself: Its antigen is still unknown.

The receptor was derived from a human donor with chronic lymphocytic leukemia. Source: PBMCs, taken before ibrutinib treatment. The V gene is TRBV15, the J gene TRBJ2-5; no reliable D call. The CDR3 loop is CATSRDSRPETQYF. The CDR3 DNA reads TGTGCCACCAGCAGAGATTCGCGGCCCGAGACCCAGTACTTC.